This T cell receptor beta chain appears in the sequencing data of a study of T cells after yellow fever vaccination. Study conclusions and caveats: A minor fraction of clonotypes spanned both CD4 and CD8 compartments.

MiXCR, run by TCRdb on the 5' RACE reads, gives a single entry per CDR3 protein. The repertoire holds 230,000 or so distinct CDR3 sequences, with approximately 6.7% as singletons. This clonotype has at least ten counts. The antigen is unknown. The trim removed 2 bases at V and 2 bases at J, leaving 3 bases unmatched. The CDR3 is 14 residues long. Germline V gene data show CDR1 as DFQATT and CDR2 as SNEGSKA (reference sequence). The chain employs TRBV20-1 and TRBJ2-7, with TRBD1 matching 10 bases. The sequence was obtained from a man under 40 who received the YFV17D yellow fever vaccine. This material consisted of CD4+ T cells sorted from PBMCs, taken on the day of the yellow fever booster vaccination. Here the CDR3 DNA reads TGCAGTGCTAGACCGGGACAGGGGACCTACGAGCAGTACTTC. This encodes CSARPGQGTYEQYF.